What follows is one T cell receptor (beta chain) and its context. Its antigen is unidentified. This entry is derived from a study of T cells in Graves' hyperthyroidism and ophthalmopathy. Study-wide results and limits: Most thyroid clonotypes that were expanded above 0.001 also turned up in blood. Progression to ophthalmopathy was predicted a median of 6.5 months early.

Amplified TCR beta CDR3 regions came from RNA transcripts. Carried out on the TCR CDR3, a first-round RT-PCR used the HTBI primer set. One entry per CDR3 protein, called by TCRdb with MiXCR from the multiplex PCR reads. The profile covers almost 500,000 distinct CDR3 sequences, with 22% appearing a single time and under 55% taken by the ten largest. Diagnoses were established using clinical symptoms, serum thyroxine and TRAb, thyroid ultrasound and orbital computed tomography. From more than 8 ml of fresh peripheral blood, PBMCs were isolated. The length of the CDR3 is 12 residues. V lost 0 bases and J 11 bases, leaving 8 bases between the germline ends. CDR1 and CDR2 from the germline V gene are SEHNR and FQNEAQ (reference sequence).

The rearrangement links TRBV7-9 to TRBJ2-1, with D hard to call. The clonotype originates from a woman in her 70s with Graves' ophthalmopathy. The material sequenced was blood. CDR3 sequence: CASSLALEKQFF. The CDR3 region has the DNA TGTGCCAGCAGCTTAGCACTTGAAAAGCAGTTCTTC.